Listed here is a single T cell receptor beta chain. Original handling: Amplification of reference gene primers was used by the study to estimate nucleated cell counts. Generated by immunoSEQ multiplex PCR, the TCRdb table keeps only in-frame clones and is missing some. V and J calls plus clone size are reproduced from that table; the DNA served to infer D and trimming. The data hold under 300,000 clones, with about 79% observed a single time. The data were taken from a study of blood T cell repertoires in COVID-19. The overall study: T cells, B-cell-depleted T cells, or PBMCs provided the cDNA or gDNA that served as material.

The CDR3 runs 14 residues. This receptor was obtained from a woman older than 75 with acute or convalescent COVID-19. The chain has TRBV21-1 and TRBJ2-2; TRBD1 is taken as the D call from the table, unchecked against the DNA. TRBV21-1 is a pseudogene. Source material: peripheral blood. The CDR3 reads CASSPGQGRGELFF. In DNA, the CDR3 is TGTGCCAGCAGCCCCGGACAGGGGAGGGGGGAGCTGTTTTTT.